The sample holds many counts of the clone carrying this T cell receptor (beta chain). The data were obtained in a study of T cells in Graves' hyperthyroidism and ophthalmopathy. Study background: Peripheral blood was secured at the point of initial diagnosis, before any treatment.

There were TCR beta CDR3 regions amplified from RNA transcripts. When the TCR CDR3 underwent first-round RT-PCR, the HTBI primer set was used. TCRdb independently ran MiXCR on the multiplex PCR reads; one entry per CDR3 protein. The sample lists 300,000 to 450,000 distinct CDR3 sequences; about 14% were seen once. Patients aged 18 to 65 had newly diagnosed hyperthyroidism lasting under 2 months. The source is a man aged 25 to 45 with Graves' hyperthyroidism that later progressed to Graves' ophthalmopathy. Material: blood.

CDR3 sequence reads: CASGLGGSPVETQYF. Written as DNA, the CDR3 is TGTGCTAGTGGTTTGGGCGGCAGTCCAGTGGAGACCCAGTACTTC. The rearrangement uses TRBV12-5 and TRBJ2-5; D gene uncertain. Per germline, CDR1 LGHNT and CDR2 FRNRAP. The CDR3 covers 15 residues. Trimming shortened V by 1 base and J by 5 bases, and 14 bases separated the two germline ends.